Listed below are T cell receptor beta chains from one sample, sequenced in a study of control samples from healthy donors and cancer patients. Generated by immunoSEQ multiplex PCR, the TCRdb table keeps only in-frame clones and is missing some. The sample has 150,000 or so clones; 80% to 95% are singletons. Material for sequencing was blood. The origin of the receptors is a man between 18 and 29 years old in good health. The CDR3 runs from the conserved cysteine through the conserved F or W. A D gene is named only where the DNA matches it firmly. Clone size is given for some rows only: seen once, a few or many times, or a class if the clone is expanded.

v_gene	abundance	d_gene	j_gene	CDR3aa	CDR3nt
TRBV18	.	.	TRBJ2-2	CASLAVGVGGELFF	TGTGCCAGCCTCGCTGTCGGGGTTGGCGGGGAGCTGTTTTTT
TRBV6-6	once	.	TRBJ2-7	CASSSGPSREQYF	TGTGCCAGCAGTTCCGGACCGTCGCGGGAGCAGTACTTC
TRBV3-1/TRBV3-2	.	.	TRBJ2-5	CASSQGLGGGETQYF	TGTGCCAGCAGCCAAGGACTAGGGGGAGGGGAGACCCAGTACTTC
TRBV7-9	.	.	TRBJ2-4	CASSSRTGREAKNIQYF	TGTGCCAGCAGCTCCCGGACAGGGAGGGAGGCCAAAAACATTCAGTACTTC
TRBV7-6	.	.	TRBJ2-1	CASRQVGSNEQFF	TGTGCCAGCAGGCAGGTCGGGAGCAATGAGCAGTTCTTC
TRBV7-9	.	.	TRBJ1-5	CASSPLPPIDREGNQPQHF	TGTGCCAGCAGCCCCCTCCCACCAATCGACAGAGAAGGCAATCAGCCCCAGCATTTT
TRBV5-1	.	.	TRBJ2-7	CASSLAPGETYEQYF	TGCGCCAGCAGCTTGGCACCCGGGGAAACCTACGAGCAGTACTTC
TRBV4-2	.	TRBD1	TRBJ1-2	CASSPGGGSFGYTF	TGTGCCAGCAGCCCAGGGGGCGGTTCTTTCGGCTACACCTTC
TRBV5-1	.	TRBD1	TRBJ2-7	CASSFQGAGEQYF	TGCGCCAGCAGCTTTCAGGGGGCTGGAGAGCAGTACTTC
TRBV19	.	TRBD2	TRBJ2-1	CATQRGPGGPGAYNEQFF	TGTGCCACCCAACGAGGACCGGGAGGGCCCGGGGCCTACAATGAGCAGTTCTTC
TRBV7-6	.	TRBD1	TRBJ2-2	CASSFGTGGGGELFF	TGTGCCAGCAGCTTCGGGACAGGGGGTGGCGGGGAGCTGTTTTTT
TRBV7-8	.	TRBD1	TRBJ2-7	CASSVGTGLGFDEQYF	TGTGCCAGCAGCGTCGGGACAGGACTGGGGTTCGACGAGCAGTACTTC
TRBV6-2/TRBV6-3	.	.	TRBJ1-5	CASSYSTGGPSSNQPQHF	TGTGCCAGCAGTTACTCGACGGGAGGTCCGAGTAGCAATCAGCCCCAGCATTTT
TRBV7-9	few	TRBD1	TRBJ1-6	CASSEGQENSPLHF	TGTGCCAGCAGTGAGGGACAGGAGAATTCACCCCTCCACTTT
TRBV6-5	.	TRBD1	TRBJ1-2	CASTLGGQRYTF	TGTGCCAGCACTCTAGGGGGACAGAGATACACCTTC
TRBV15	.	.	TRBJ1-3	CATSRGWRTGGDTIYF	TGTGCCACCAGCAGAGGCTGGAGAACTGGAGGTGACACCATATATTTT
TRBV14	.	.	TRBJ2-1	CASSLLTIAINEQFF	TGTGCCAGCAGTCTACTTACGATAGCCATCAATGAGCAGTTCTTC
TRBV7-9	.	TRBD2	TRBJ2-2	CASSSPGGERSGELFF	TGTGCCAGCAGCTCCCCGGGGGGGGAGAGGTCCGGGGAGCTGTTTTTT
TRBV3-1/TRBV3-2	.	.	TRBJ1-2	CASSRTSYGYTF	TGTGCCAGCAGCAGGACTTCCTATGGCTACACCTTC
TRBV6-6	.	TRBD2	TRBJ2-2	CASSWAGGTNTGELFF	TGTGCCAGCAGTTGGGCGGGAGGCACGAACACCGGGGAGCTGTTTTTT
TRBV11-2	.	.	TRBJ1-6	CASSLVARVGSPLHF	TGTGCCAGCAGCTTAGTCGCCAGGGTAGGGTCACCCCTCCACTTT
TRBV19	.	.	TRBJ2-7	CASSIQGKGYEQYF	TGTGCCAGTAGTATACAGGGAAAGGGCTACGAGCAGTACTTC
TRBV25-1	.	TRBD1	TRBJ2-7	CASSDGTGAYEQYF	TGTGCCAGCAGTGATGGGACAGGGGCCTACGAGCAGTACTTC
TRBV7-2	.	TRBD1	TRBJ1-1	CASSLQGAKNTEAFF	TGTGCCAGCAGCTTGCAGGGGGCGAAGAACACTGAAGCTTTCTTT
TRBV28	.	TRBD1	TRBJ1-1	CASRGQTGLWTEAFF	TGTGCCAGCAGAGGCCAGACAGGGCTTTGGACTGAAGCTTTCTTT
TRBV4-1	once	.	TRBJ1-4	CASSPRGVSSEKLFF	TGCGCCAGCAGCCCTCGTGGGGTGTCCAGTGAAAAACTGTTTTTT
TRBV10-2	.	TRBD2	TRBJ2-7	CASRERGIVYEQYF	TGCGCCAGCAGGGAGCGGGGGATAGTCTACGAGCAGTACTTC
TRBV28	.	TRBD2	TRBJ2-3	CASSFPGQGTSGGESTDTQYF	TGTGCCAGCAGTTTCCCGGGACAGGGGACTAGCGGGGGGGAAAGCACAGATACGCAGTATTTT
TRBV15	.	TRBD1	TRBJ1-2	CATSRDLGDRSNYGYTF	TGTGCCACCAGCAGAGATCTCGGGGACAGGTCTAACTATGGCTACACCTTC
TRBV4-3	.	TRBD2	TRBJ2-7	CASSRRGGYEQYF	TGCGCCAGCAGCCGGCGCGGGGGCTACGAGCAGTACTTC
TRBV28	.	.	TRBJ2-5	CASSLGGNGETQYF	TGTGCCAGCAGTTTGGGCGGGAATGGGGAGACCCAGTACTTC
TRBV14	.	TRBD2	TRBJ2-1	CASSQIAGERNEQFF	TGTGCCAGCAGCCAAATAGCGGGAGAGCGGAATGAGCAGTTCTTC
TRBV4-1	few	.	TRBJ1-3	CASSHPGKSGNTIYF	TGCGCCAGCAGCCATCCAGGGAAATCTGGAAACACCATATATTTT
TRBV30	.	TRBD1	TRBJ2-7	CACDRGASSEQYF	TGTGCCTGTGACAGGGGGGCCTCGTCCGAGCAGTACTTC
TRBV10-3	.	.	TRBJ1-3	CATLTTSPFSGNTIYF	TGTGCCACTCTTACTACGAGTCCATTCTCTGGAAACACCATATATTTT
TRBV7-8	.	TRBD2	TRBJ2-7	CASSLVIVSGRSSYEQYF	TGTGCCAGCAGCTTAGTCATAGTCTCCGGGAGGAGCTCCTACGAGCAGTACTTC
TRBV5-1	.	.	TRBJ2-7	CASMLAGGYEQYF	TGCGCCAGCATGTTAGCCGGAGGATACGAGCAGTACTTC
TRBV13	once	TRBD1	TRBJ2-7	CASSLSYRGFDEQYF	TGTGCCAGCAGCTTATCTTACAGGGGATTTGACGAGCAGTACTTC
TRBV3-1/TRBV3-2	.	TRBD2	TRBJ2-3	CASSQVFAGGLDTQYF	TGTGCCAGCAGCCAAGTATTCGCGGGGGGGCTAGATACGCAGTATTTT
TRBV28	.	.	TRBJ2-3	CASYKQRDTQYF	TGTGCCAGCTATAAGCAAAGAGATACGCAGTATTTT
TRBV19	.	.	TRBJ1-5	CASSIGVWRDGSNQPQHF	TGTGCCAGTAGTATCGGGGTCTGGAGGGATGGGAGCAATCAGCCCCAGCATTTT
TRBV10-1	.	.	TRBJ2-5	CASSERREGWTQYF	TGCGCCAGCAGTGAGCGGCGCGAGGGGTGGACCCAGTACTTC
TRBV27	few	.	TRBJ1-2	CASSSGTRGYGYTF	TGTGCCAGCAGTTCTGGCACGCGGGGCTATGGCTACACCTTC
TRBV7-9	.	.	TRBJ1-2	CASSLEANYGYTF	TGTGCCAGCAGCTTAGAGGCTAACTATGGCTACACCTTC
TRBV5-6	.	.	TRBJ1-3	CASSLHRAASGNTIYF	TGTGCCAGCAGCTTACACAGGGCAGCCTCTGGAAACACCATATATTTT
TRBV10-3	.	.	TRBJ2-1	CAISVEGEQFF	TGTGCCATCAGTGTTGAGGGTGAGCAGTTCTTC
TRBV18	.	TRBD1	TRBJ2-6	CASSPDRVISGANVLTF	TGTGCCAGCTCACCGGACAGGGTGATTTCTGGGGCCAACGTCCTGACTTTC
TRBV7-9	.	.	TRBJ1-1	CASSLIRGGYTEAFF	TGTGCCAGCAGCTTAATAAGGGGTGGGTACACTGAAGCTTTCTTT
TRBV19	.	.	TRBJ1-6	CASSIGGWYNSPLHF	TGTGCCAGTAGTATTGGTGGATGGTATAATTCACCCCTCCACTTT
TRBV4-1	.	.	TRBJ1-2	CASSRDLGFSSGYTF	TGCGCCAGCAGCCGGGACTTGGGTTTCAGTTCTGGCTACACCTTC
TRBV5-1	.	.	TRBJ1-1	CASSLAGREAFF	TGCGCCAGCAGCTTGGCCGGGCGGGAAGCTTTCTTT
TRBV5-1	once	.	TRBJ1-2	CASSLEGWGSVNGYTF	TGCGCCAGCAGCTTGGAGGGTTGGGGGAGTGTAAATGGCTACACCTTC
TRBV5-4	.	TRBD1	TRBJ1-3	CASSPDRGGGNTIYF	TGTGCCAGCAGTCCTGACAGGGGAGGCGGAAACACCATATATTTT
TRBV7-2	.	.	TRBJ1-4	CASSLRAQGGREKLFF	TGTGCCAGCAGCTTAAGGGCCCAGGGTGGACGTGAAAAACTGTTTTTT
TRBV3-1/TRBV3-2	.	.	TRBJ1-2	CASSPRALRTDGYTF	TGTGCCAGCAGCCCCCGGGCCCTCCGGACGGATGGCTACACCTTC
TRBV7-2	.	TRBD1	TRBJ1-2	CASSLWGRRDRVHYGYTF	TGTGCCAGCAGCTTATGGGGGAGGCGGGACAGGGTTCACTATGGCTACACCTTC
TRBV5-1	.	TRBD1	TRBJ2-7	CASSLARDRGIYEQYF	TGCGCCAGCAGCTTGGCCCGGGACAGGGGGATATACGAGCAGTACTTC